Here is one TCR beta chain with its context. This clone was seen a single time. The antigen it recognizes is unknown. Base qualities are not at hand, and no much larger clone is one base apart. The record originates from a study of blood T cell repertoires in COVID-19 (dated by TCRdb to 2020 to 2022). About the full investigation: The collaborator samples originated in the United States, Italy and Spain and spanned the acute and convalescent phases of COVID-19. The material from the prospective study consisted of cDNA or gDNA derived from T cells, B-cell-depleted T cells, or PBMCs. Deeply sampled blood TCRbeta repertoires from subjects exposed to, actively infected with, or recovered from COVID-19 were included in the dataset. The repertoires were released in a freely available public database intended as a resource for research on the immune response to SARS-CoV-2. Samples were obtained from the ongoing ImmuneRACE study (first 160 participants) and from 1,000 to 1,500 subjects provided by 6 global collaborators. The sample metadata nearly always contained a de-identified subject ID, COVID-19 status, age in years and sex. HLA class I and class II types, where available, came from metadata supplied by the sample provider rather than from assay-based typing. The paper as a whole reports these results and caveats: How much clinical and demographic metadata was included differed by source and by participant, and the metadata was provided uncurated.

The germline V gene provides CDR1 MGHRA and CDR2 YSYEKL. From the cysteine through the phenylalanine, the CDR3 covers 15 amino acids. Only the CDR3 DNA is retained, 45 bases long and in frame from the first base. Ends trimmed: V by 4 bases, J by 2 bases; bases unmatched to a gene: 4. Each collaborating institution followed its own protocols to collect whole blood in K2EDTA tubes. Collaborator samples were shipped for TCRbeta analysis as frozen whole blood, isolated PBMCs, or DNA extracted from either sample type. TCRbeta CDR3 regions were amplified from genomic DNA using the immunoSEQ Assay, a bias-controlled multiplex PCR. The paper's processing steps were these. Nucleated cell counts per sample were estimated from amplification of reference gene primers within the assay. To quantify the absolute abundance of each unique TCRbeta CDR3 rearrangement, sequence reads were collapsed and filtered. For each sample, productive Simpson clonality was calculated by taking the square root of Simpson's diversity index across productive rearrangements. This is the immuneACCESS table as TCRdb keeps it, with only in-frame sequences that have V and J called. A part of the clones is gone; compared with another copy, unresolved V genes explain less than half, and the rest is unexplained. V and J calls and clone size are those listed in that table; D and trimming were worked out from the DNA. The sample table contains more than 100,000 clones; only one count was recorded for 70% to 90% of them. Of the sample, roughly 1% is held by the ten largest clones.

This receptor chain uses TRBV4-1 and TRBJ2-3, with 9 junctional bases fitting TRBD2. The source material was peripheral blood. This clonotype originated in a woman between 50 and 59 years old with active or convalescent COVID-19. CDR3 sequence: CASSRGTSHTDTQYF. Here is the DNA: TGCGCCAGCAGCCGCGGGACTAGCCACACAGATACGCAGTATTTT.